This T cell receptor beta chain was found in a study of OX40 agonist ivuxolimab in advanced cancers. Germline-derived CDR1 and CDR2 are SGHTA and FQGNSA. With V trimmed by 0 bases and J by 2 bases, 7 bases remained unmatched. The CDR3 extends over 17 amino acids. TCRdb's copy holds only in-frame clones and misses some; the assay was immunoSEQ multiplex PCR. The data show about 64,000 clones, 84% seen once. Peripheral blood came from all dose cohorts at three timepoints. The source of this sequence is an adult with an advanced solid tumor such as melanoma, head and neck, liver or kidney cancer. The sample consisted of CD4+ or CD8+ T cells sorted from blood, taken in a trial of the OX40 agonist ivuxolimab. The rearrangement links TRBV7-2 to TRBJ2-7; 10 bases are shared with TRBD2. DNA of the CDR3: TGTGCCAGCAGCTTAGCGGGTGGTCTAGCGGGGGCCTACGAGCAGTACTTC. Protein sequence: CASSLAGGLAGAYEQYF.